The 28 T cell receptor beta chains in this list originate from one sample, sequenced in a study of blood T cells in healthy people across ages. A second PCR of 7 to 11 cycles used a sample-barcoded 5' primer and a J-beta primer mix. MiXCR was run by TCRdb on the 5' RACE reads, yielding one entry per CDR3 protein. The table records over 950,000 distinct CDR3 sequences, roughly two fifths of them present only once. Sequenced input: blood. The receptors stem from a man aged 18 to 29 in good health.

This clonotype was seen more than once but under ten times. The CDR3 reads CASSLEGTGNYEQYF. CDR3 nucleotide sequence: TGCGCCAGCAGCTTGGAAGGGACAGGTAACTACGAGCAGTACTTC. The chain couples TRBV5-1 to TRBJ2-7; TRBD1 agrees at 8 bases. CDR1 is SGHRS and CDR2 is YFSETQ in the germline V gene. The CDR3 sequence is 15 residues long. The V and J ends lost 0 bases and 3 bases, in that order; junction bases with no gene match: 5.

The V and J genes are TRBV2 and TRBJ2-1; D gene ambiguous. The CDR3 sequence is 14 residues long. CDR1 SNHLY and CDR2 FYNNEI come from the germline V gene. Trimming left V 8 bases short and J 0 bases short, with 11 bases between. In DNA, the CDR3 is TGTGCCAGCCAGTTGACCTTCTCCTACAATGAGCAGTTCTTC. The encoded protein is CASQLTFSYNEQFF.

In its sample, this clonotype was seen once. The chain has TRBV20-1 and TRBJ2-1; 9 bases fit TRBD2. From germline, CDR1 is DFQATT and CDR2 SNEGSKA (reference sequence). V lost 0 bases to trimming and J lost 1 base; unmatched junction nucleotides: 13. This CDR3 is built from 19 residues. The chain's CDR3 is CSARDTSGRPSGSYNEQFF. The CDR3 DNA reads as TGCAGTGCTAGAGATACGAGCGGGAGGCCGTCCGGGTCCTACAATGAGCAGTTCTTC.

The count of this clonotype is one. The genes are TRBV7-3 and TRBJ2-1; D is uncertain. V lost 1 base, J lost 9 bases, and 10 bases lay in between. The CDR3 is 13 amino acids. The V gene's germline CDR1 is SGHTA and CDR2 FQGTGA. The CDR3 DNA reads as TGTGCCAGCAGCTTAAATAGGTTCAGTGAGCAGTTCTTC. Its translation is CASSLNRFSEQFF.

The rearrangement joins TRBV5-6 to TRBJ1-4, with 8 bases lining up with TRBD1. CDR3 length: 15 amino acids. V gave up 4 bases and J gave up 8 bases; unmatched junction bases: 10. The germline V gene encodes CDR1 SGHDT and CDR2 YYEEEE. The CDR3: CASSRTGQGREKLFF. The CDR3 DNA reads TGTGCCAGCAGCCGCACAGGACAGGGACGAGAAAAACTGTTTTTT. The full variable domain, its missing parts supplied by reference TRBV5-6 and TRBJ1-4, is DAGVTQSPTHLIKTRGQQVTLRCSPKSGHDTVSWYQQALGQGPQFIFQYYEEEERQRGNFPDRFSGHQFPNYSSELNVNALLLGDSALYLCASSRTGQGREKLFFGSGTQLSVL.

This clonotype was seen a few times. This chain links TRBV5-1 with TRBJ2-2; either TRBD1 or TRBD2 may supply D (5 bases each). The germline V gene has CDR1 SGHRS and CDR2 YFSETQ. This CDR3 has 15 residues. Deletions cut 4 bases from V and 2 bases from J, with 12 bases between. For the CDR3, the DNA is TGCGCCAGCAGCCGCCGGGACCATAACACCGGGGAGCTGTTTTTT. Amino acid sequence: CASSRRDHNTGELFF.

V gene TRBV12-3 or TRBV12-4 combines with J gene TRBJ2-5, with 12 nucleotides matching TRBD2. The CDR3 length is 17 residues. The V gene end was trimmed by 4 bases and the J gene end by 5 bases; junction bases not matched to a gene: 11. As DNA, the CDR3 is TGTGCCAGCAGTTCCTTGACTAGCGGGGGATTAGAGGAGACCCAGTACTTC. Translated, it gives CASSSLTSGGLEETQYF.

This clonotype has only a few counts. The chain links TRBV6-2 or TRBV6-3 to TRBJ2-6; a weak D match, TRBD2 (5 bases). V lost 2 bases to trimming and J lost 3 bases, with 8 bases between them. CDR3 length: 15 residues. The germline V gene has CDR1 MNHEY and CDR2 SVGEGT. In DNA form, the CDR3 reads TGTGCCAGCAGTTACGGGAGTCTTGGGGCCAACGTCCTGACTTTC. The encoded protein is CASSYGSLGANVLTF.

V and J are TRBV10-3 and TRBJ1-1, with D unclear. CDR1 is ENHRY and CDR2 is SYGVKD in the germline V gene. V lost 8 bases, J lost 1 base, and 11 bases lay in between. The CDR3 loop spans 13 amino acids. The chain's CDR3 is CAIGDSGNTEAFF. In DNA, the CDR3 is TGTGCCATCGGGGATTCGGGGAACACTGAAGCTTTCTTT.

This clonotype has at least ten counts. This chain links TRBV20-1 with TRBJ1-5, with unresolved D. The CDR3 totals 13 residues. Per the germline V gene, CDR1 is DFQATT and CDR2 is SNEGSKA (reference sequence). Trimming stripped 7 bases from V and 2 bases from J, with 12 bases between. CDR3 bases: TGCAGTGTTGAGGGCTTAGGCAATCAGCCCCAGCATTTT. Amino acids: CSVEGLGNQPQHF.

The rearrangement links TRBV20-1 to TRBJ1-1; the D gene is possibly TRBD1 (5 bases). This CDR3 has 15 amino acids. The ends were cut back, 0 bases at V and 3 bases at J, with 14 bases in the middle. Germline V CDR1 and CDR2: DFQATT, SNEGSKA (reference sequence). The chain's CDR3 is CSARDGAGSYTEAFF. CDR3 bases: TGCAGTGCTAGAGATGGGGCGGGGTCATACACTGAAGCTTTCTTT.

This chain joins TRBV10-3 and TRBJ2-3; 8 bases are shared with TRBD2. The V gene end was trimmed by 2 bases and the J gene end by 1 base; junction bases not matched to a gene: 5. This CDR3 comprises 16 residues. Germline CDR1 is ENHRY and CDR2 is SYGVKD. The chain's CDR3 is CAISEASRGGTDTQYF. CDR3 sequence (DNA): TGTGCCATCAGTGAGGCATCGCGGGGGGGCACAGATACGCAGTATTTT.

This clonotype was picked up many times. V gene TRBV29-1 combines with J gene TRBJ1-4; D unclear. The germline CDR1 and CDR2 sequences are SQVTM and ANQGSEA. This CDR3 comprises 13 residues. Trimming removed 6 bases at V and 0 bases at J, with 8 bases between. The CDR3 spells CSVGVATNEKLFF. The CDR3 DNA reads TGCAGCGTCGGCGTAGCAACTAATGAAAAACTGTTTTTT.

The J gene is TRBJ1-2, the V gene TRBV4-2; D is unresolved. V was cut by 0 bases and J by 3 bases, with 5 bases left in between. The V gene's germline CDR1 is LGHNA and CDR2 YNFKEQ. CDR3 length: 13 residues. In nucleotides, the CDR3 is TGTGCCAGCAGCCAAGATACCGACTATGGCTACACCTTC. As protein: CASSQDTDYGYTF.

V usage is TRBV7-9 and J usage is TRBJ2-1, with 8 bases aligning to TRBD1. The CDR3 loop spans 18 amino acids. In germline, CDR1 is SEHNR, CDR2 FQNEAQ (reference sequence). Germline trimming cut 5 bases from V and 4 bases from J; bases unmatched to any gene: 16. In DNA form, the CDR3 reads TGTGCCAGCAGCCCGGAACCCAGGGGGCCCCTTGGGTACAATGAGCAGTTCTTC. Its translation is CASSPEPRGPLGYNEQFF.

The V call is TRBV7-2, the J call TRBJ2-1; TRBD1 agrees at 9 bases. Per the germline V gene, CDR1 is SGHTA and CDR2 is FQGNSA. The length of the CDR3 is 17 residues. The V gene end was trimmed by 1 base and the J gene end by 1 base; junction bases not matched to a gene: 5. CDR3 loop: CASSLVPGQGSYNEQFF. CDR3 DNA: TGTGCCAGCAGCTTAGTACCGGGACAGGGTTCCTACAATGAGCAGTTCTTC.

The table lists this clonotype with a few counts. The chain has TRBV20-1 and TRBJ2-1; 12 nucleotides match TRBD2. From germline, CDR1 is DFQATT and CDR2 SNEGSKA (reference sequence). The CDR3 has 14 residues. V trimming: 5 bases; J trimming: 4 bases; junction bases outside the gene matches: 3. In DNA, the CDR3 is TGCAGTGCTGATGGGACTAGCGGGTACAATGAGCAGTTCTTC. It encodes CSADGTSGYNEQFF.

The chain combines TRBV6-1 with TRBJ2-2, with TRBD2 identical over 7 bases. J gave up 4 bases and V 1 base, and 12 bases lay outside the gene matches. Germline loops: CDR1 MNHNS, CDR2 SASEGT. The CDR3 spans 18 residues. CDR3 DNA sequence: TGTGCCAGCAGTGAAGGGGAGCGGGGAGCCGCGAGCACCGGGGAGCTGTTTTTT. Residues: CASSEGERGAASTGELFF.

This clonotype was seen ten or more times. The rearrangement joins TRBV5-1 to TRBJ1-5; no reliable D call. Trimming removed 5 bases at V and 1 base at J, with 7 bases between. The CDR3 covers 13 residues. Germline V gene sequence: CDR1 SGHRS, CDR2 YFSETQ. CDR3 nucleotides: TGCGCCAGCAGAAGTGGGAGCAATCAGCCCCAGCATTTT. Protein product: CASRSGSNQPQHF.

This rearrangement joins TRBV4-3 to TRBJ1-2; a possible D gene is TRBD1 (6 bases). Germline loops: CDR1 LGHNA, CDR2 YSLEER. The CDR3 extends over 16 amino acids. Between the trimmed V and J ends, which lost 0 bases and 4 bases, there was a span of 15 bases. The CDR3 DNA sequence: TGCGCCAGCAGCCAAGAGGAGGGGACATGGACCTATGGCTACACCTTC. Its translation is CASSQEEGTWTYGYTF.

This clonotype was observed a handful of times. The CDR3 loop reads CASSLWGNLNTEAFF. CDR3 sequence (DNA): TGTGCCAGCAGCTTATGGGGGAACTTGAACACTGAAGCTTTCTTT. The V and J genes are TRBV5-5 and TRBJ1-1; TRBD1 might be the D (5 bases). The CDR3 is made up of 15 amino acids. The germline V and J ends were trimmed by 2 bases and 0 bases, with 11 bases remaining between them. Germline CDR1 reads SGHKS; CDR2 reads YYEKEE (reference sequence).

The CDR3 sequence: CSARDSRDSSQYF. CDR3 sequence (DNA): TGCAGTGCTAGAGACTCTCGGGACAGCAGCCAGTACTTC. The rearrangement links TRBV20-1 to TRBJ2-5; TRBD1 aligns across 7 bases. Trimming cost V 0 bases and J 10 bases; bases outside gene matches: 8. Germline V CDR1 and CDR2: DFQATT, SNEGSKA (reference sequence). CDR3 length: 13 amino acids.

V gene TRBV10-3 combines with J gene TRBJ2-1; 10 nucleotides align to TRBD1. Per the germline V gene, CDR1 is ENHRY and CDR2 is SYGVKD. CDR3 length equals 15 residues. With V trimmed by 8 bases and J by 6 bases, 10 bases remained unmatched. This CDR3 is CAISPGTGATNEQFF. The CDR3 DNA is TGTGCCATCTCGCCGGGGACAGGGGCTACCAATGAGCAGTTCTTC.

The chain links TRBV20-1 to TRBJ1-6; 9 bases are shared with TRBD1. Trimming removed 4 bases from V and 9 bases from J; junction bases left unmatched: 4. The CDR3 runs to 13 residues. CDR1 is DFQATT and CDR2 is SNEGSKA in the germline V gene (reference sequence). For the CDR3, the DNA is TGCAGTGCTACCACAGGGGGCGGTTCACCCCTCCACTTT. This gives the protein CSATTGGGSPLHF.

For this clonotype: Its ends do not fully match the called genes, so a read error is possible. V usage is TRBV3-1 and J usage is TRBJ1-2; D unresolved. Germline CDR1 reads LGHDT; CDR2 reads YNNKEL (reference sequence). The CDR3 has 15 residues. Written as DNA, the CDR3 is TGTGCCAGCAGCCCGGTTGGAGGGCTTAACTATGGCCACACCTTC. It specifies CASSPVGGLNYGHTF.

The chain is built from TRBV5-6 and TRBJ2-3, with 10 bases matching TRBD2. The V gene's germline CDR1 is SGHDT and CDR2 YYEEEE. J was trimmed by 0 bases and V by 1 base; bases with no gene match: 8. The CDR3 runs 18 residues. CDR3 sequence (DNA): TGTGCCAGCAGCTTGCCACTAGCGGGGCCCGGAAGCACAGATACGCAGTATTTT. It specifies CASSLPLAGPGSTDTQYF.

This clonotype appeared a few times. CDR3 DNA: TGTGCCAGCAGTTACTCGTCCCAAGAGAGCAGTTCACCCCTCCACTTT. It codes for CASSYSSQESSSPLHF. The chain couples TRBV6-5 to TRBJ1-6; D is ambiguous. The CDR3 runs 16 residues. V lost 0 bases to trimming and J lost 9 bases, with 15 bases between them. Looked up from germline, CDR1 is MNHEY and CDR2 is SVGAGI.

This chain's CDR3 is CASSGLVGPDRTQHF. The CDR3 DNA is TGTGCCAGCAGTGGTTTGGTGGGGCCCGATCGGACCCAGCATTTT. The rearrangement joins TRBV2 to TRBJ1-5; weak D call: TRBD1 (5 bases). The CDR3 runs 15 residues. CDR1 and CDR2 (germline): SNHLY, FYNNEI. Deletions cut 4 bases from V and 11 bases from J, with 21 bases between.